This T cell receptor (beta chain) was recorded in a study of CD8+ T cells in alopecia areata. Treatment noted: oral pan-JAK inhibitor, 5-10 mg twice daily. Peripheral blood and lesional scalp punch biopsies came from alopecia areata patients. The length of the CDR3 is 17 residues. cDNA prepared by RNA extraction and subsequent reverse transcription served as the template for sequencing. Sequencing was performed with immunoSEQ multiplex PCR; in TCRdb, only in-frame clones are kept and a portion is missing. Altogether approximately 7,600 clones are present, 60% to 65% being singletons, with the ten largest covering around 13%.

Sequenced here: skin, sampled at week 4, from a patient treated with tofacitinib. V usage is TRBV12-1 and J usage is TRBJ2-2; no check of the table's D call, TRBD1, against the DNA was made. TRBV12-1 is a pseudogene segment. The receptor comes from a human donor with alopecia areata. CDR3 protein: CASSFRTKGRGTGELFF. CDR3 nucleotides: TGTGCCAGCAGCTTTAGAACCAAGGGCAGGGGCACCGGGGAGCTGTTTTTT.